The present TCR beta chain was sequenced within a study of cytomegalovirus exposure and HLA in healthy donors. PCR primers comprised 60 Vbeta and 13 Jbeta primers. Using immunoSEQ multiplex PCR, the repertoire was profiled, and TCRdb retains in-frame clones only, with some absent. Altogether about 130,000 clones are present, 60% to 80% being singletons, with the ten largest covering roughly 2%. Comments on this clone: What it recognizes is unknown.

The CDR3 spans 17 residues. The germline V gene encodes CDR1 SGHRS and CDR2 YFSETQ. V was pared by 4 bases and J by 1 base, with 5 bases of the junction left unmatched. Study observations and caveats: High specificity and sensitivity for cytomegalovirus status were reported for the classifier. The study designated roughly 150 TCR beta chains cytomegalovirus-associated.

The clonotype was recovered from a man aged 25 to 45 in good health and CMV-seronegative. The gene calls are TRBV5-1 and TRBJ2-1, with 13 bases matching TRBD2. Sequences were obtained from PBMCs. As DNA, the CDR3 is TGCGCCAGCAGCCAACGGACTAGCGGGAGTTCCTACAATGAGCAGTTCTTC. Amino acid sequence: CASSQRTSGSSYNEQFF.